Shown below are 8 T cell receptor beta chains from a single sample sequenced in a study of technical replicates of blood from a handful of donors. Profiled with immunoSEQ multiplex PCR; TCRdb holds only in-frame clones, not every one. Of around 76,000 clones listed, under 99% were seen once; the top ten hold 0.2% to 0.25%. The sequenced sample was T cells isolated from PBMCs. The receptors here all came from a human donor in good health.

The rearrangement uses TRBV29-1 and TRBJ2-7, with D perhaps TRBD2 (5 bases). Germline loops: CDR1 SQVTM, CDR2 ANQGSEA. Trimming shortened V by 2 bases and J by 4 bases, and 12 bases separated the two germline ends. The CDR3 has 13 residues. CDR3 sequence: CSVELLETYEQYF. In DNA form, the CDR3 reads TGCAGCGTTGAACTACTAGAAACTTACGAGCAGTACTTC.

This clone has just one count. The chain combines TRBV28 with TRBJ1-4; TRBD1 agrees at 9 bases. The germline gives CDR1 MDHEN, CDR2 SYDVKM. The CDR3 is made up of 16 amino acids. V shed 5 bases, J shed 8 bases, and the junction held 12 bases outside the gene matches. The DNA for the CDR3 is TGTGCCAGCAGTAAACAGGGGGCCGGACGTATGGAAAAACTGTTTTTT. It codes for CASSKQGAGRMEKLFF.

This chain connects TRBV25-1 to TRBJ2-1; 9 nucleotides agree with TRBD1. The CDR3 runs to 17 residues. Trimming at V came to 4 bases and at J to 8 bases, leaving 15 bases not matched to a gene. CDR1 is MGHDK and CDR2 is SYGVNS in the germline V gene. The CDR3 DNA sequence: TGTGCCAGCAGTGCCCGAGACCGGGACAGGGAAGGTGATGAGCAGTTCTTC. Residues: CASSARDRDREGDEQFF.

This rearrangement joins TRBV30 to TRBJ2-2; D is undetermined. Trimming took off 5 bases at V and 2 bases at J, with 9 bases between the two ends. The CDR3 sequence is 13 residues long. Germline assignment: CDR1 GTSNPN and CDR2 SVGIG (reference sequence). The CDR3 DNA reads as TGTGCCTGGTCTACGGGTAACACCGGGGAGCTGTTTTTT. It translates to CAWSTGNTGELFF.

The chain carries TRBV5-4 and TRBJ2-1, with a weak D call TRBD2 (6 bases). CDR1 and CDR2 from the germline V gene are SGHNT and YYREEE (reference sequence). The CDR3 is made up of 18 amino acids. The V gene lost 4 bases and the J gene lost 0 bases, with 20 bases spanning the gap. CDR3 in DNA: TGTGCCAGCAGCCCCCATGGGGGGATAAAAGCCTCCTACAATGAGCAGTTCTTC. The encoded protein is CASSPHGGIKASYNEQFF.

The rearrangement joins TRBV2 to TRBJ2-2, with 7 bases that match TRBD1. J gave up 0 bases and V 8 bases, and 12 bases lay outside the gene matches. Germline V lookup: CDR1 SNHLY, CDR2 FYNNEI. The CDR3 covers 17 residues. The CDR3 DNA follows: TGTGCCAGCGAGGGGACAGAGGGGGATTCGAACACCGGGGAGCTGTTTTTT. Residues: CASEGTEGDSNTGELFF.

The chain couples TRBV28 to TRBJ2-7; TRBD2 agrees at 13 bases. In germline, CDR1 is MDHEN, CDR2 SYDVKM. V was clipped by 6 bases and J by 2 bases; unmatched bases: 4. This CDR3 has 15 residues. The CDR3: CASRTSGRSPYEQYF. The CDR3 DNA follows: TGTGCCAGCAGGACTAGCGGGAGGTCCCCCTACGAGCAGTACTTC.

In this sample, this clone turned up once. The chain combines TRBV19 with TRBJ1-2, with D tentatively TRBD1 (6 bases). The CDR3 spans 14 residues. Germline values: CDR1 LNHDA, CDR2 SQIVND (reference sequence). Trimming stripped 6 bases from V and 5 bases from J, with 16 bases between. CDR3 bases: TGTGCCAGTAGACACCTTGGACAGCTTTATGGCTACACCTTC. Translation: CASRHLGQLYGYTF.